The 32 T cell receptor beta chains below were found in one sample sequenced in a study of Graves' ophthalmopathy and Graves' hyperthyroidism. The TCR beta CDR3 regions underwent amplification from RNA transcripts. RT-PCR was first run with HTBI primers, then multiplex PCR in a second round. TCRdb used MiXCR to reprocess the multiplex PCR reads, holding one entry per CDR3 protein. The sample records 300,000 to 450,000 distinct CDR3 sequences, approximately 18% being singletons. The sample was peripheral blood. The origin of the receptors is an adult woman with stable Graves' hyperthyroidism.

This clonotype was picked up many times. The V call is TRBV20-1, the J call TRBJ2-7; TRBD2 matches at 8 bases. The CDR3 has 14 amino acids. V lost 1 base and J lost 4; bases outside the gene matches: 6. From germline, CDR1 is DFQATT and CDR2 SNEGSKA (reference sequence). DNA of the CDR3: TGCAGTGCTAGAGCCCTAGCGGGTGGGTACGAGCAGTACTTC. Amino acids: CSARALAGGYEQYF.

At least ten counts were recorded for this clonotype. The V and J genes are TRBV15 and TRBJ2-3, with D unresolved. Germline loops: CDR1 LNHNV, CDR2 YYDKDF (reference sequence). This CDR3 comprises 15 residues. V shed 3 bases and J shed 4 bases, with 14 bases lying between them. The CDR3 sequence: CATSRVGYDADTQYF. As DNA, the CDR3 is TGTGCCACCAGCAGGGTAGGGTATGACGCAGATACGCAGTATTTT. Full variable domain (rest looked up from reference TRBV15 and TRBJ2-3): DAMVIQNPRYQVTQFGKPVTLSCSQTLNHNVMYWYQQKSSQAPKLLFHYYDKDFNNEADTPDNFQSRRPNTSFCFLDIRSPGLGDTAMYLCATSRVGYDADTQYFGPGTRLTVL.

This clonotype was observed at least ten times. V usage is TRBV19 and J usage is TRBJ2-7; D unclear. Trimming left V 6 bases short and J 4 bases short, with 22 bases between. This CDR3 comprises 16 residues. CDR1 is LNHDA and CDR2 is SQIVND in the germline V gene (reference sequence). In DNA form, the CDR3 reads TGTGCCAGTAGCTCCGGTCGTCGTCGTTACGGGTACGAGCAGTACTTC. Protein product: CASSSGRRRYGYEQYF.

This clonotype was observed at least ten times. The chain couples TRBV7-9 to TRBJ1-1; a weak D match, TRBD1 (5 bases). CDR1 and CDR2 (germline): SEHNR, FQNEAQ (reference sequence). V lost 0 bases, J lost 1 base, and 9 bases lay in between. The CDR3 is 15 amino acids. The CDR3 DNA reads as TGTGCCAGCAGCTTAGCGGTAGGGGCGAACACTGAAGCTTTCTTT. Translation gives CASSLAVGANTEAFF.

Ten or more counts support this clonotype. This chain links TRBV7-8 with TRBJ1-1, with TRBD1 as a possible D gene (6 bases). The CDR3 covers 14 residues. Germline V gives CDR1 SGHVS, CDR2 FQNEAQ. V lost 1 base, J lost 5 bases, and 11 bases lay in between. The CDR3 nucleotides read TGTGCCAGCAGCTTAGGAGGGGGGCGGACTGAAGCTTTCTTT. Residues: CASSLGGGRTEAFF.

At least ten counts were recorded for this clonotype. This chain connects TRBV20-1 to TRBJ1-1; D not certain. The CDR3 totals 11 residues. CDR1 DFQATT and CDR2 SNEGSKA come from the germline V gene (reference sequence). The V end lost 3 bases, the J end lost 4 bases, and 6 bases lay between the germline ends. CDR3 region: CSARGLTEAFF. The CDR3 nucleotides read TGCAGTGCTAGGGGTCTCACTGAAGCTTTCTTT.

This clonotype has only a few counts. The chain recombines TRBV29-1 with TRBJ2-3; D gene unclear. V was shortened by 7 bases and J by 4 bases, with 9 bases between the two germline ends. Germline lookup yields CDR1 SQVTM and CDR2 ANQGSEA. CDR3 size: 11 residues. For the CDR3, the DNA is TGCAGCGGGGGTTACTCAGATACGCAGTATTTT. It specifies CSGGYSDTQYF.

Many counts were recorded for this clonotype. V usage is TRBV6-1 and J usage is TRBJ1-5; 8 positions agree with TRBD1. CDR1 MNHNS and CDR2 SASEGT come from the germline V gene. V lost 6 bases and J lost 0; bases outside the gene matches: 4. The CDR3 covers 15 residues. The CDR3, as DNA: TGTGCCAGCAGCCCAGGGGGCTATAGCAATCAGCCCCAGCATTTT. Its translation: CASSPGGYSNQPQHF.

This clonotype was seen repeatedly, ten times or more. The V gene is TRBV19, the J gene TRBJ2-7; 7 bases match TRBD1. Germline CDR1 reads LNHDA; CDR2 reads SQIVND (reference sequence). After removal of 5 bases from V and 9 bases from J, the junction contained 16 bases not matched to a gene. This CDR3 comprises 15 residues. CDR3 protein: CASSLYSGTAGGQYF. For the CDR3, the DNA is TGTGCCAGTAGTCTCTACTCCGGGACAGCCGGCGGGCAGTACTTC.

The sample holds many counts of this clonotype. The chain employs TRBV12-3 or TRBV12-4 and TRBJ2-5; the match to TRBD2 covers 15 bases. The CDR3 spans 17 residues. V lost 3 bases, J lost 5 bases, and 7 bases stayed unmatched. CDR3 DNA sequence: TGTGCCAGCAGTTTTGGACTAGCGGGAGGGCCCGGTGAGACCCAGTACTTC. This translates into CASSFGLAGGPGETQYF.

The DNA of the CDR3 is TGTGCCAGCAGTTCTCAATTCACCGGGGAGCTGTTTTTT. Translation: CASSSQFTGELFF. The chain is built from TRBV28 and TRBJ2-2; D ambiguous. Trimming left V 4 bases short and J 4 bases short, with 7 bases between. The CDR3 sequence is 13 residues long. The germline gives CDR1 MDHEN, CDR2 SYDVKM.

This clonotype was seen a handful of times. A much bigger clone sits one base away, suggesting this may be a read error. Because it lacks the conserved phenylalanine or tryptophan at the end, this CDR3 is likely a read error. The J gene is TRBJ1-1, the V gene TRBV30, with a weak D call TRBD1 (5 bases). Trimming cost V 5 bases and J 4 bases, with 14 bases left between them. The V gene's germline CDR1 is GTSNPN and CDR2 SVGIG (reference sequence). CDR3 length equals 13 residues. The CDR3 is CAWSQGDGTEAFL. CDR3 coding DNA: TGTGCCTGGTCGCAGGGAGACGGCACTGAAGCTTTCCTT.

At least ten counts were recorded for this clonotype. The gene calls are TRBV6-6 and TRBJ1-1, with 8 bases matching TRBD1. V lost 7 bases and J lost 0; bases outside the gene matches: 4. Germline V CDR1 and CDR2: MNHNY, SVGAGI (reference sequence). CDR3 length: 14 amino acids. This CDR3 is CASKRDRMNTEAFF. The CDR3 nucleotides are TGTGCCAGCAAACGGGACAGGATGAACACTGAAGCTTTCTTT.

This clonotype was counted a few times. A much larger clone differs from this one at a single base, so this may be a read error. The chain uses TRBV7-9 and TRBJ2-7, with unresolved D. This CDR3 region has 13 residues. Looked up from germline, CDR1 is SEHNR and CDR2 is FQNEAQ (reference sequence). The CDR3 DNA reads TGTGTCAGCAGCTCATGGATCACCTACGAGCAGTACTTC. This gives the protein CVSSSWITYEQYF.

The rearrangement links TRBV25-1 to TRBJ1-5; D is perhaps TRBD1 (6 bases). This CDR3 has 17 amino acids. Trimming took off 1 base at V and 2 bases at J, with 15 bases between the two ends. Germline CDR1 reads MGHDK; CDR2 reads SYGVNS. In DNA form, the CDR3 reads TGTGCCAGCAGTGAATTACACCTAGCAGGGGGCAATCAGCCCCAGCATTTT. Amino acid sequence: CASSELHLAGGNQPQHF.

The rearrangement joins TRBV19 to TRBJ1-2, with TRBD1 matching 7 bases. The J segment lost 8 bases and the V segment lost 10 bases, leaving 10 bases of the junction unmatched. The CDR3 extends over 12 amino acids. Germline loops: CDR1 LNHDA, CDR2 SQIVND (reference sequence). The CDR3: CATLTGVGGYTF. DNA for the CDR3: TGTGCCACGCTCACAGGGGTCGGGGGCTACACCTTC.

Many counts were recorded for this clonotype. This chain uses TRBV12-3 or TRBV12-4 with TRBJ2-7, with TRBD1 matching 7 bases. The CDR3 runs to 14 residues. After removal of 6 bases from V and 0 bases from J, the junction contained 5 bases not matched to a gene. In DNA, the CDR3 is TGTGCCAGCAGCTTTGGACAGGTCTCCTACGAGCAGTACTTC. It codes for CASSFGQVSYEQYF.

This clonotype came up many times. The V gene is TRBV15, the J gene TRBJ2-5; D possibly corresponds to TRBD1 (7 bases). The germline V gene has CDR1 LNHNV and CDR2 YYDKDF (reference sequence). V was cut by 3 bases and J by 5 bases, with 13 bases left in between. This CDR3 is 14 amino acids long. For the CDR3, the DNA is TGTGCCACCAGCAGCGTCAGGGGGAGGGAGACCCAGTACTTC. Protein sequence: CATSSVRGRETQYF.

J is TRBJ2-2 and V is TRBV4-2; TRBD1 aligns across 11 bases. The CDR3 spans 16 residues. Germline CDR1 is LGHNA and CDR2 is YNFKEQ. V shed 3 bases, J shed 0 bases, and the junction held 0 bases outside the gene matches. Written as DNA, the CDR3 is TGTGCCAGCAGCCAGGGACAGGGGGCGAACACCGGGGAGCTGTTTTTT. Amino acids: CASSQGQGANTGELFF.

This clonotype was seen a single time. The chain joins TRBV20-1 to TRBJ2-2, with 8 bases lining up with TRBD2. The CDR3 is 14 residues long. Trimming took 6 bases from V and 7 from J; bases not matched to a gene: 10. In germline, CDR1 is DFQATT, CDR2 SNEGSKA (reference sequence). CDR3 amino acids: CSARPGGAGGELFF. In nucleotides, the CDR3 is TGCAGTGCAAGGCCGGGGGGGGCTGGCGGGGAGCTGTTTTTT.

The sample holds many counts of this clonotype. The rearrangement uses TRBV20-1 and TRBJ2-5; 11 nucleotides line up with TRBD2. Per germline, CDR1 DFQATT and CDR2 SNEGSKA (reference sequence). The CDR3 extends over 16 amino acids. The V and J ends lost 6 bases and 7 bases, in that order; junction bases with no gene match: 16. CDR3 nucleotides: TGCAGTGCCAATCCCCCGGGACTAGCGGCCCGTGGGACCCAGTACTTC. This sequence encodes CSANPPGLAARGTQYF.

Ten or more counts support this clonotype. The chain uses TRBV6-5 and TRBJ2-7, with 8 bases fitting TRBD2. CDR1 and CDR2 from the germline V gene are MNHEY and SVGAGI. The CDR3 length is 16 residues. V lost 2 bases to trimming and J lost 2 bases; unmatched junction nucleotides: 8. CDR3 residues: CASSYPGLGSPYEQYF. For the CDR3, the DNA is TGTGCCAGCAGTTACCCGGGACTAGGGAGCCCCTACGAGCAGTACTTC.

The chain has TRBV2 and TRBJ1-5; D is uncertain. Germline lookup yields CDR1 SNHLY and CDR2 FYNNEI. Trimming shortened V by 1 base and J by 0 bases, and 16 bases separated the two germline ends. The CDR3 spans 18 residues. The CDR3 protein is CASSEEAVSGHSNQPQHF. For the CDR3, the DNA is TGTGCCAGCAGTGAAGAGGCAGTTTCGGGTCATAGCAATCAGCCCCAGCATTTT.

In its sample, this clonotype was seen many times. CDR3: CSVVESQTGWTSGRETQYF. For the CDR3, the DNA is TGCAGCGTCGTCGAATCCCAGACTGGGTGGACTAGCGGGAGAGAGACCCAGTACTTC. The V call is TRBV29-1, the J call TRBJ2-5; 13 bases map to TRBD2. Germline values: CDR1 SQVTM, CDR2 ANQGSEA. This CDR3 spans 19 amino acids. V lost 6 bases, J lost 4 bases, and 20 bases stayed unmatched.

This clonotype was seen repeatedly, ten times or more. J is TRBJ1-1 and V is TRBV4-3; D is unclear. The V end was cut by 2 bases, the J end by 1 base, with 14 bases between. This CDR3 contains 16 residues. Germline CDR1 is LGHNA and CDR2 is YSLEER. For the CDR3, the DNA is TGCGCCAGCAGCCAATACCCCCGGGAACCGAACACTGAAGCTTTCTTT. Translation gives CASSQYPREPNTEAFF.

This clonotype was recorded many times. The V gene is TRBV20-1, the J gene TRBJ2-5; D perhaps matches TRBD1 (7 bases). Germline CDR1 and CDR2: DFQATT and SNEGSKA (reference sequence). The V and J ends lost 5 bases and 5 bases respectively, with 21 bases between them. The CDR3 sequence is 15 residues long. CDR3 sequence: CSAPNARGRKETQYF. The CDR3 DNA is TGCAGTGCTCCTAATGCCAGGGGGAGGAAGGAGACCCAGTACTTC.

This clonotype was counted ten times or more. The genes are TRBV25-1 and TRBJ2-2; D is undetermined. The CDR3 is 16 amino acids. V lost 2 bases and J lost 9, with 19 bases in between. Germline values: CDR1 MGHDK, CDR2 SYGVNS. CDR3 nucleotide sequence: TGTGCCAGCAGTGAACATGTAAGACCCGGACCCAGGGAGCTGTTTTTT. Translating it yields CASSEHVRPGPRELFF.

The rearrangement uses TRBV9 and TRBJ2-2; 8 bases are a match to TRBD1. J was trimmed by 6 bases and V by 4 bases; bases with no gene match: 11. The CDR3 spans 16 residues. The germline CDR1 and CDR2 sequences are SGDLS and YYNGEE. The CDR3 bases are TGTGCCAGCAGCCCCTCCGGACAGGGAGTCTCCGGGGAGCTGTTTTTT. Encoded protein: CASSPSGQGVSGELFF.

This clonotype was found many times. The V and J genes are TRBV19 and TRBJ1-3; D perhaps matches TRBD1 (5 bases). V was pared by 7 bases and J by 0 bases, with 16 bases between. The CDR3 extends over 16 amino acids. The germline V gene encodes CDR1 LNHDA and CDR2 SQIVND (reference sequence). The CDR3 nucleotides are TGTGCCAGTACCCCCAGACAGACGAGCTCTGGAAACACCATATATTTT. Protein sequence: CASTPRQTSSGNTIYF.

CDR3 DNA: TGTGCCAGCTCACCAATCGTCGGGGCGCCAAACCCTGAAGCTTTCTTT. Translation: CASSPIVGAPNPEAFF. The chain has TRBV18 and TRBJ1-1; D is perhaps TRBD1 (5 bases). CDR1 KGHSH and CDR2 LQKENI come from the germline V gene. The CDR3 runs to 16 residues. V shed 2 bases and J shed 6 bases, with 19 bases lying between them.

This clonotype was seen a handful of times. V and J are TRBV20-1 and TRBJ2-5; the D gene is possibly TRBD2 (5 bases). Germline CDR1 DFQATT, CDR2 SNEGSKA (reference sequence). V was pared by 3 bases and J by 7 bases, with 15 bases between. This CDR3 is built from 13 residues. CDR3 sequence reads: CSASAGPETTQYF. CDR3 nucleotides: TGCAGTGCTAGTGCGGGCCCCGAAACGACCCAGTACTTC.

With respect to this clonotype: A single base separates this from a much larger clone, so it may be a read error. The chain links TRBV30 to TRBJ2-5, with D possibly being TRBD1 or TRBD2 (5 bases each). Germline V CDR1 and CDR2: GTSNPN, SVGIG (reference sequence). The CDR3 totals 14 residues. The V gene lost 7 bases and the J gene lost 3 bases, with 18 bases spanning the gap. Here the CDR3 reads CALRTGGQEETQYF. The DNA of the CDR3 is TGTGCCTTACGGACTGGCGGACAAGAAGAGACCCAGTACTTC.